This T cell receptor beta chain came from a study of identical twins. Germline CDR1 is SEHNR and CDR2 is FQNEAQ (reference sequence). The CDR3 sequence is 15 residues long. The junction had 8 bases not matched to a gene; V was cut back by 5 bases and J by 4 bases. TCRdb re-analysed the 5' RACE reads in MiXCR, keeping a single row per CDR3 protein. The sample records about 220,000 distinct CDR3 sequences, around 8.1% being singletons. These data were likewise used in another study, on yellow fever vaccine responses in identical twins.

The TCR comes from a woman aged 18-29 years in good health. The J gene is TRBJ2-3, the V gene TRBV7-9; TRBD2 matches 8 bases. The material sequenced was memory (CD45RO+) T cells sorted from blood. The CDR3 spells CASSQLAEVADTQYF. CDR3 coding DNA: TGTGCCAGCAGCCAACTAGCGGAGGTGGCAGATACGCAGTATTTT.